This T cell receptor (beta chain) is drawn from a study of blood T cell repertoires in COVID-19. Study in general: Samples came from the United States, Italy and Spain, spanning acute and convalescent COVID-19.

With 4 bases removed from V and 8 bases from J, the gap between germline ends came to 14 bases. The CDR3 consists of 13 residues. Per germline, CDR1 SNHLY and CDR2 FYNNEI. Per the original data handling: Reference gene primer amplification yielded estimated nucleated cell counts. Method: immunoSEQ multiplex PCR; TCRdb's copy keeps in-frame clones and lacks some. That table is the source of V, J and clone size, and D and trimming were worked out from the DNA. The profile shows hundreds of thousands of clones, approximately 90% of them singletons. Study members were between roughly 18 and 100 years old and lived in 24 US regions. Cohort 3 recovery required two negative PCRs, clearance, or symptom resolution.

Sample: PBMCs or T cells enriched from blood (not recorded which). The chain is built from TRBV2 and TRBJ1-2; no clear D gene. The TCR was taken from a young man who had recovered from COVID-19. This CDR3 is CASSGFRGWGYTF. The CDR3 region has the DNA TGTGCCAGCAGTGGATTTAGAGGGTGGGGCTACACCTTC.